This paragraph covers one T cell receptor (beta chain) sequence. Trimming took 4 bases from V and 5 from J; bases not matched to a gene: 4. Germline V gene sequence: CDR1 MNHEY, CDR2 SMNVEV (reference sequence). The CDR3 covers 15 residues. The authors' processing: Estimates of nucleated cell counts were drawn from the amplification of reference gene primers. Profiling relied on immunoSEQ multiplex PCR, and the TCRdb table lists in-frame clones only, not all of them. V and J calls and clone size come straight from that table; D and trimming were deduced from the DNA. Found here are over 120,000 clones, 80% to 90% of them singletons; the top ten hold about 3.2%. This record comes from a study of blood T cell repertoires in COVID-19. Study information: The study drew acute and convalescent COVID-19 samples from the United States, Italy and Spain. Sample material is recorded as cDNA or gDNA derived from T cells, B-cell-depleted T cells, or PBMCs.

The rearrangement links TRBV27 to TRBJ2-5, with 13 bases matching TRBD2. The sequence derives from a man between 60 and 70 years old with active or convalescent COVID-19. Material for sequencing was peripheral blood. This chain's CDR3 is CASSSGLAGEETQYF. The CDR3 DNA is TGTGCCAGCAGTTCCGGACTAGCGGGAGAGGAGACCCAGTACTTC.